This T cell receptor beta chain was recorded in a study of T cell responses to AZD1222 COVID-19 vaccine. Study background: Whether given at about 4 or about 12 weeks, second doses were pooled.

Findings and limits, study-wide: At baseline, just five to seven AZD1222 recipients tested seropositive. Possibly, clonal diversity was underestimated; donors were largely white British and included more females. Only after the peak T cell response were repertoires sampled.

This clone was recorded a few times. Its target is not known. The V gene's germline CDR1 is LGHDT and CDR2 YNNKEL (reference sequence). Germline trimming cut 2 bases from V and 5 bases from J; bases unmatched to any gene: 9. The CDR3 loop spans 15 amino acids. Some clones are missing from TCRdb's copy, which holds only in-frame ones; the method was immunoSEQ multiplex PCR. Of some 150,000 clones in the sample, more than 80% were seen once. The starting material was peripheral blood, obtained on day 0 of AZD1222 vaccination. The chain recombines TRBV3-1 (or the pseudogene TRBV3-2) with TRBJ2-7; 7 bases match TRBD1. The clonotype comes from an adult in good health. CDR3 DNA: TGTGCCAGCAGCCAAATGGGACAGTTTGGCGACGAGCAGTACTTC. Translated: CASSQMGQFGDEQYF.